These T cell receptor beta chains were read from a single sample in a study of vaccination and CD4 T cells after COVID-19. TCRdb analysed the PCR reads with MiXCR anew, one entry per CDR3 protein. The table shows some 2,100 distinct CDR3 sequences, with 50% to 65% occurring only once. The antigens for these receptors are not known. Sequenced here: CD4+ T cells from blood, cultured in vitro, sampled after SARS-CoV-2 vaccination. The source is a human donor who had recovered from COVID-19. Each CDR3 is given with its conserved first and last residue. D genes are given only for firm matches. Not every row has a clone size; where given, it reads once, few, many or a size class.

D,V,J,size,CDR3,DNA
-,TRBV6-2/TRBV6-3,TRBJ2-2,-,CASSPVKVGELFF,TGTGCCAGCAGCCCGGTAAAGGTCGGGGAGCTGTTTTTT
TRBD1,TRBV19,TRBJ1-2,-,CASRGTGGEYGYTF,TGTGCCAGCCGCGGAACAGGGGGCGAGTATGGCTACACCTTC
TRBD1,TRBV7-9,TRBJ1-1,-,CASSLETGGSTEAFF,TGTGCCAGCAGCTTAGAGACAGGGGGGAGCACTGAAGCTTTCTTT
TRBD2,TRBV29-1,TRBJ2-3,few,CSGRGLASTDTQYF,TGCAGCGGCAGGGGACTAGCGAGCACAGATACGCAGTATTTT
-,TRBV6-1,TRBJ2-2,-,CASRNPGATGELFF,TGTGCCAGCAGAAACCCAGGGGCCACCGGGGAGCTGTTTTTT
-,TRBV30,TRBJ1-2,-,CAWSGRSYGYTF,TGTGCCTGGAGTGGACGGAGCTATGGCTACACCTTC
-,TRBV4-1,TRBJ2-3,-,CASSQPPLIAPRTDTQYF,TGCGCCAGCAGCCAACCTCCTTTGATCGCGCCGCGCACAGATACGCAGTATTTT
-,TRBV25-1,TRBJ2-2,-,CASSEIEDTGELFF,TGTGCCAGCAGTGAAATCGAGGACACCGGGGAGCTGTTTTTT
TRBD1,TRBV28,TRBJ2-3,few,CASMGLDRRSSTQYF,TGTGCCAGCATGGGGTTGGACAGGCGATCCTCTACGCAGTATTTT
TRBD1,TRBV6-1,TRBJ2-5,-,CASSANLGQINETQYF,TGTGCCAGCAGCGCAAATTTGGGACAGATTAACGAGACCCAGTACTTC
TRBD1,TRBV5-4,TRBJ2-5,-,CASSLDGTGEETQYF,TGCGCCAGCAGCTTGGACGGGACAGGGGAAGAGACCCAGTACTTC
-,TRBV7-2,TRBJ1-2,-,CASSPGAQGYTF,TGTGCCAGCAGCCCGGGGGCGCAAGGCTACACCTTC
-,TRBV6-1,TRBJ1-2,-,CASSEGDYGYTF,TGTGCCAGCAGTGAAGGGGACTATGGCTACACCTTC
-,TRBV27,TRBJ2-5,-,CASSLGSTPAAETQYF,TGTGCCAGCAGTTTAGGTTCGACCCCAGCCGCCGAGACCCAGTACTTC
-,TRBV28,TRBJ1-5,-,CASSLSQGNQPQHF,TGTGCCAGCAGTTTATCTCAGGGCAATCAGCCCCAGCATTTT
-,TRBV20-1,TRBJ1-6,few,CSARGGGTSNSPLHF,TGCAGTGCTCGAGGCGGGGGGACGTCTAATTCACCCCTCCACTTT
-,TRBV6-1,TRBJ1-6,-,CASSERVGDNSPLHF,TGTGCCAGCAGTGAAAGGGTAGGGGATAATTCACCCCTCCACTTT
-,TRBV11-2,TRBJ2-1,-,CASGNYQQFF,TGTGCCAGCGGAAACTATCAACAGTTCTTC
-,TRBV11-1,TRBJ2-7,-,CASSFGRGNSYEQYF,TGTGCCAGCAGCTTTGGCAGGGGCAACTCCTACGAGCAGTACTTC
-,TRBV12-3/TRBV12-4,TRBJ1-2,-,CASSGAGGSYGYTF,TGTGCCAGCAGTGGCGCCGGGGGATCATATGGCTACACCTTC
-,TRBV18,TRBJ1-1,-,CASSPGRGKNTEAFF,TGTGCCAGCTCACCAGGTCGGGGGAAGAACACTGAAGCTTTCTTT
-,TRBV6-1,TRBJ1-6,few,CASKARRDSPLHF,TGTGCCAGCAAGGCCAGGCGGGATTCACCCCTCCACTTT
-,TRBV28,TRBJ1-2,-,CASTTDSFYGYTF,TGTGCCAGCACGACTGACAGCTTCTATGGCTACACCTTC
TRBD1,TRBV19,TRBJ2-5,-,CASSPVPGTGAGETQYF,TGTGCCAGTAGTCCCGTCCCCGGGACAGGGGCAGGAGAGACCCAGTACTTC
-,TRBV5-1,TRBJ2-5,-,CASSLGGTSLETQYF,TGCGCCAGCAGCTTGGGGGGGACGTCTCTAGAGACCCAGTACTTC
-,TRBV19,TRBJ2-5,few,CASSDFWGLKETQYF,TGTGCCAGTAGTGATTTTTGGGGGCTAAAAGAGACCCAGTACTTC
-,TRBV2,TRBJ2-7,-,CASSQGSSYEQYF,TGTGCCAGCAGTCAGGGGAGCTCCTACGAGCAGTACTTC
-,TRBV15,TRBJ1-1,few,CATSRDLDGTEAFF,TGTGCCACCAGCAGAGATCTCGATGGGACTGAAGCTTTCTTT
TRBD1,TRBV20-1,TRBJ1-1,-,CSAMKTGSGDTEAFF,TGCAGTGCTATGAAGACAGGGTCGGGGGACACTGAAGCTTTCTTT
-,TRBV20-1,TRBJ1-1,few,CSARVGGRDTEAFF,TGCAGTGCTAGAGTGGGGGGTCGGGACACTGAAGCTTTCTTT
-,TRBV6-4,TRBJ1-5,-,CASMESQPQHF,TGTGCCAGCATGGAATCCCAGCCCCAGCATTTT
-,TRBV2,TRBJ1-1,-,CASSTNTEAFF,TGTGCCAGCAGTACGAACACTGAAGCTTTCTTT
-,TRBV6-1,TRBJ1-5,few,CASSKDPGVSQPQHF,TGTGCCAGCAGTAAGGACCCTGGGGTAAGTCAGCCCCAGCATTTT
-,TRBV7-3,TRBJ2-5,-,CASSQPGETQYF,TGTGCCAGCAGCCAGCCGGGAGAGACCCAGTACTTC
TRBD1,TRBV19,TRBJ2-7,once,CASSSILTDRSSGSAYEQYF,TGTGCCAGTAGTAGTATATTAACGGACAGGTCTAGTGGTTCTGCCTACGAGCAGTACTTC
TRBD1,TRBV20-1,TRBJ1-4,-,CSASITGGEKLFF,TGCAGTGCTTCAATTACAGGGGGTGAAAAACTGTTTTTT
-,TRBV30,TRBJ1-6,-,CAWSRNRAYNSPLHF,TGTGCCTGGAGTAGGAACAGGGCCTATAATTCACCCCTCCACTTT
TRBD2,TRBV20-1,TRBJ2-2,-,CSARVGGSGTGELFF,TGCAGTGCTAGAGTGGGGGGTAGCGGGACCGGGGAGCTGTTTTTT
TRBD1,TRBV6-1,TRBJ1-6,-,CASRPPGQGASIYNSPLHF,TGTGCCAGCAGGCCACCGGGACAGGGGGCGAGTATCTATAATTCACCCCTCCACTTT
-,TRBV7-6,TRBJ1-6,-,CASSLGAGDSPLHF,TGTGCCAGCAGCTTAGGAGCGGGGGATTCACCCCTCCACTTT
-,TRBV20-1,TRBJ2-5,few,CSARVAGIQETQYF,TGCAGTGCTAGAGTGGCAGGGATACAAGAGACCCAGTACTTC